The 8 T cell receptor beta chains presented below share a single source sample, sequenced in a study of blood T cell repertoires in COVID-19 (dated by TCRdb to the early 2020s). The library was produced with the immunoSEQ multiplex PCR assay. TCRdb's version of the immuneACCESS table is confined to in-frame rearrangements and falls short of the full clone set. An unresolved V gene accounts for under half of the shortfall where checked; the remainder is of unknown origin. In all, the sample holds roughly 250,000 clones, and roughly 87% of those were seen once. Nearly 6.5% of the sample belongs to the ten largest clones. Sequenced input: PBMCs or T cells enriched from blood (not recorded which). The origin of the receptors is a woman aged 25 to 39 with acute COVID-19.

The rearrangement links TRBV20-1 to TRBJ2-3; a possible D gene is TRBD2 (6 bases). The germline V gene encodes CDR1 DFQATT and CDR2 SNEGSKA (reference sequence). Trimming pared 4 bases from V and 1 base from J, leaving 15 bases between. This CDR3 region has 15 residues. CDR3 nucleotides: TGCAGTGCTAATGATGGCGGGATGGGCACAGATACGCAGTATTTT. Residues: CSANDGGMGTDTQYF.

This rearrangement joins TRBV5-6 to TRBJ1-4; D is undetermined. The CDR3 length is 13 residues. Germline-derived CDR1 and CDR2 are SGHDT and YYEEEE. V shed 3 bases and J shed 8 bases, with 11 bases lying between them. Here the CDR3 reads CASSSPPQEKLFF. CDR3 in DNA: TGTGCCAGCAGCTCCCCACCACAGGAAAAACTGTTTTTT.

CDR3 bases: TGTGCCAGCAGCTTACAACAGGGGCGCACCGGGGAGCTGTTTTTT. Its translation is CASSLQQGRTGELFF. V and J are TRBV7-2 and TRBJ2-2; 7 positions agree with TRBD1. Germline assignment: CDR1 SGHTA and CDR2 FQGNSA. This CDR3 is 15 amino acids long. Trimming removed 2 bases from V and 4 bases from J; junction bases left unmatched: 4. Variable domain in full (rest from reference TRBV7-2 and TRBJ2-2): GAGVSQSPSNKVTEKGKDVELRCDPISGHTALYWYRQSLGQGLEFLIYFQGNSAPDKSGLPSDRFSAERTGGSVSTLTIQRTQQEDSAVYLCASSLQQGRTGELFFGEGSRLTVL.

The V gene is TRBV19, the J gene TRBJ2-4; 9 bases fit TRBD1. The CDR3 totals 20 residues. The germline gives CDR1 LNHDA, CDR2 SQIVND (reference sequence). J gave up 0 bases and V 3 bases, and 15 bases lay outside the gene matches. The CDR3 spells CASSIRSGQGNGLAKNIQYF. Written as DNA, the CDR3 is TGTGCCAGTAGTATCCGGTCGGGACAGGGAAACGGGTTAGCCAAAAACATTCAGTACTTC.

The J gene is TRBJ2-6, the V gene TRBV6-5; unclear D gene. Germline CDR1 MNHEY, CDR2 SVGAGI. The CDR3 has 15 residues. V was cut by 6 bases and J by 0 bases, with 9 bases left in between. CDR3 residues: CASRFRRSGANVLTF. The CDR3 coding sequence is TGTGCCAGCAGATTCAGGCGCTCTGGGGCCAACGTCCTGACTTTC.

The genes are TRBV29-1 and TRBJ1-1; 7 nucleotides align to TRBD1. V was pared by 4 bases and J by 5 bases, with 7 bases of the junction left unmatched. This CDR3 comprises 13 residues. Germline V gives CDR1 SQVTM, CDR2 ANQGSEA. CDR3 nucleotides: TGCAGCGTTGTGAAGGGGGCGGTGACTGAAGCTTTCTTT. Residues: CSVVKGAVTEAFF.

The J gene is TRBJ2-3, the V gene TRBV5-1, with 12 bases lining up with TRBD2. Per the germline V gene, CDR1 is SGHRS and CDR2 is YFSETQ. The CDR3 loop spans 19 amino acids. Trimming cost V 3 bases and J 0 bases; bases outside gene matches: 11. Written as DNA, the CDR3 is TGCGCCAGCAGCTCCGGACTAGCGGGATTTCGCGCTAGCACAGATACGCAGTATTTT. It codes for CASSSGLAGFRASTDTQYF.

V is TRBV3-1 (or the pseudogene TRBV3-2) and J is TRBJ1-6; TRBD1 aligns across 7 bases. Trimming at V came to 2 bases and at J to 7 bases, leaving 2 bases not matched to a gene. The CDR3 spans 14 residues. Germline V gene sequence: CDR1 LGHDT, CDR2 YNNKEL (reference sequence). The CDR3 protein is CASSQTGANSPLHF. CDR3 nucleotide sequence: TGTGCCAGCAGCCAAACAGGGGCAAATTCACCCCTCCACTTT.